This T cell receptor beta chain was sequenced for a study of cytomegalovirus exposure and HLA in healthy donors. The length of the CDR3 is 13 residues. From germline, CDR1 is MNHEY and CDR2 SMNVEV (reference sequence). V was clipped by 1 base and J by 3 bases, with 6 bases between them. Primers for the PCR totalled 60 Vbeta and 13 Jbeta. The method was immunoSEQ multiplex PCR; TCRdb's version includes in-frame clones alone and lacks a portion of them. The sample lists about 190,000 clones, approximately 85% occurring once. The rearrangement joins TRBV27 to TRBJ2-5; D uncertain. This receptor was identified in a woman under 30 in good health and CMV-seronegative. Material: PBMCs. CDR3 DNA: TGTGCCAGCAGTTTATTCGGAGAAGAGACCCAGTACTTC. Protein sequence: CASSLFGEETQYF.